These T cell receptor beta chains were read from a single sample in a study of shared clonotypes between healthy human individuals. Clones were read by immunoSEQ multiplex PCR, and TCRdb kept only the in-frame ones, dropping some. This table holds approximately 1.5 million clones, approximately 98% found once. The sequenced material came from naive CD4+ T cells sorted from blood. Receptor source: a young man in good health. Both conserved end residues are part of each CDR3. The D gene is left open where the match is weak. Some rows have no size entry. The others give once, few or many, or a class for an expanded clone.

j_call v_call d_call clone_size cdr3_length cdr3_aa cdr3_nt
TRBJ2-3 TRBV5-6 NA NA 14 CASSPEAITDTQYF TGTGCCAGCAGCCCGGAGGCGATCACAGATACGCAGTATTTT
TRBJ2-3 TRBV9 TRBD2 NA 15 CASRRREGQKDTQYF TGTGCCAGCAGGCGGCGGGAGGGCCAGAAAGATACGCAGTATTTT
TRBJ2-3 TRBV15 NA NA 12 CATSRAQDTQYF TGTGCCACCAGCAGGGCCCAAGATACGCAGTATTTT
TRBJ1-1 TRBV18 TRBD1 NA 15 CASSLKTGRFSEAFF TGTGCCAGCTCACTAAAGACAGGGAGGTTTTCTGAAGCTTTCTTT
TRBJ2-7 TRBV19 NA NA 16 CASSFSGTRNSYEQYF TGTGCCAGTAGTTTCTCAGGGACCAGGAACTCCTACGAGCAGTACTTC
TRBJ2-3 TRBV2 NA once 15 CASSEGQGRTDTQYF TGTGCCAGCAGTGAAGGTCAGGGGAGGACAGATACGCAGTATTTT
TRBJ2-7 TRBV30 NA NA 12 CAWSVPSYEQYF TGTGCCTGGAGTGTACCCTCTTACGAGCAGTACTTC
TRBJ2-2 TRBV5-1 NA NA 12 CASTLNTGELFF TGCGCCAGCACCTTAAACACCGGGGAGCTGTTTTTT
TRBJ2-5 TRBV27 NA NA 13 CASSLSKRETQYF TGTGCCAGCAGTTTATCGAAACGGGAGACCCAGTACTTC
TRBJ1-1 TRBV29-1 NA NA 12 CSVEDLVHGAFF TGCAGCGTTGAAGATCTCGTACACGGGGCTTTCTTT
TRBJ2-5 TRBV7-2 NA NA 13 CASSLRTQETQYF TGTGCCAGCAGCTTGAGGACTCAAGAGACCCAGTACTTC
TRBJ2-6 TRBV19 NA NA 16 CASISSSGTGANVLTF TGTGCCAGTATCAGTAGTTCCGGAACTGGGGCCAACGTCCTGACTTTC
TRBJ2-4 TRBV19 NA NA 14 CASSYIGTKNIQYF TGTGCCAGTAGTTACATAGGGACCAAAAACATTCAGTACTTC
TRBJ2-2 TRBV27 TRBD2 NA 16 CASSFPSSGSPGELFF TGTGCCAGCAGTTTTCCGTCTAGCGGGAGCCCCGGGGAGCTGTTTTTT
TRBJ2-1 TRBV5-1 NA few 15 CASSLGDSSYNEQFF TGCGCCAGCAGCTTGGGGGATAGCTCCTACAATGAGCAGTTCTTC
TRBJ2-1 TRBV18 TRBD2 NA 18 CASSPSGGGPYSYNEQFF TGTGCCAGCTCACCAAGCGGGGGAGGACCATACTCCTACAATGAGCAGTTCTTC